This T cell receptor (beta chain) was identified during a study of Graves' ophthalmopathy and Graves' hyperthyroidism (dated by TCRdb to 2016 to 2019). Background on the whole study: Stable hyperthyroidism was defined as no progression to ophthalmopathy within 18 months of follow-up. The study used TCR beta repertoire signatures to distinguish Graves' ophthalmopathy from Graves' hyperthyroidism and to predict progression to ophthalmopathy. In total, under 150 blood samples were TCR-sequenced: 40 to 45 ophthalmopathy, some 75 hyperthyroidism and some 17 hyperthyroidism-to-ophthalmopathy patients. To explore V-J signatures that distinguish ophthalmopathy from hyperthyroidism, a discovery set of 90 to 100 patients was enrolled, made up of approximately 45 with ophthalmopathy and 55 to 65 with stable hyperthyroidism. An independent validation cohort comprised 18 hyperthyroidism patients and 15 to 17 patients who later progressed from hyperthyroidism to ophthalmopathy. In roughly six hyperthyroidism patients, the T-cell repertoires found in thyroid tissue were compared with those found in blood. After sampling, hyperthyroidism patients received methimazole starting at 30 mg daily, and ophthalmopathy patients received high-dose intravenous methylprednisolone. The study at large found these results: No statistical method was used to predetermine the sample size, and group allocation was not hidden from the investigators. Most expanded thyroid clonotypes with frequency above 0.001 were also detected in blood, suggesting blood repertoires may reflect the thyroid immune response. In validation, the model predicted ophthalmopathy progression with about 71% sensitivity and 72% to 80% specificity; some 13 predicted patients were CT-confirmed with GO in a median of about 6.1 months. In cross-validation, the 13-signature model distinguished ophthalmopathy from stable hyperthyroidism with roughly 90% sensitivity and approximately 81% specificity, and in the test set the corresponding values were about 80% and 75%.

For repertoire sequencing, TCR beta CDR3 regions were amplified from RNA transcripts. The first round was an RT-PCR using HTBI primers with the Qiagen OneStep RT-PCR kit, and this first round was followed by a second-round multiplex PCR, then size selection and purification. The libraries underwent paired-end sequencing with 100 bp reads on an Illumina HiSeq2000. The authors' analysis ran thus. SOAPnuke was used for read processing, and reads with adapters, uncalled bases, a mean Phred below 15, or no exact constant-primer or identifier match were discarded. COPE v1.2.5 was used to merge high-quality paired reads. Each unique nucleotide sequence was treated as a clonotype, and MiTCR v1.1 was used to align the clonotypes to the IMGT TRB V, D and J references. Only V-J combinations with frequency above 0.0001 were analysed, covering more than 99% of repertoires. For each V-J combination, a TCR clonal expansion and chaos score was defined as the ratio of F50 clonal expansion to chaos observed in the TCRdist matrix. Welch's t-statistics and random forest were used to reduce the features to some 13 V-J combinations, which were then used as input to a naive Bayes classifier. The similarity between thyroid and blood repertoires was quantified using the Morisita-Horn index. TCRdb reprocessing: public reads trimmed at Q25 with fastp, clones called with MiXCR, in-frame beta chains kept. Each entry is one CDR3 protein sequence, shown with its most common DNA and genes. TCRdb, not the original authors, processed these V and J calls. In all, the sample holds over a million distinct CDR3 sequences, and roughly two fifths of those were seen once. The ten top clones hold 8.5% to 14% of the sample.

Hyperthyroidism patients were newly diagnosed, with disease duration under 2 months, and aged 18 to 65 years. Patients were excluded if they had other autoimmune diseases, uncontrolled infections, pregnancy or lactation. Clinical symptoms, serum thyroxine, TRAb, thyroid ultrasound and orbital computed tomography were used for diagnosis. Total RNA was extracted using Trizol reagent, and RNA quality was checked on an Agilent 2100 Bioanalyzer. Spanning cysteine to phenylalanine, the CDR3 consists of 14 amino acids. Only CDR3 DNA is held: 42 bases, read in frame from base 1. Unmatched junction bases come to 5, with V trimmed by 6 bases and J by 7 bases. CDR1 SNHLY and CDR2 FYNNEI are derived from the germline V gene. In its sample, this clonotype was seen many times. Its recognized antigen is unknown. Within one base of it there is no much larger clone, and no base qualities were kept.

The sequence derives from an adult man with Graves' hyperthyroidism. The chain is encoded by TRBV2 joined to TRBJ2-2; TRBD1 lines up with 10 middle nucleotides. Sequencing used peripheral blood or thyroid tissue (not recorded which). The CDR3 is CASSWTGGSGELFF. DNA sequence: TGTGCCAGCAGCTGGACAGGGGGGAGCGGGGAGCTGTTTTTT.